This TCR beta chain is drawn from a study of T cells in Graves' hyperthyroidism and ophthalmopathy. Orbital computed tomography and thyroid ultrasound, together with serum TRAb and thyroxine and clinical symptoms, were used for diagnoses. V was pared by 1 base and J by 4 bases, with 11 bases between. CDR1 is SGHRS and CDR2 is YFSETQ in the germline V gene. CDR3 length equals 14 residues. This clonotype has ten or more counts. Its antigen is currently unknown. Study-level findings and limits: Most thyroid clonotypes expanded above 0.001 appeared in blood too.

Template material for amplifying TCR beta CDR3 regions consisted of RNA transcripts. During a first-round RT-PCR of the TCR CDR3, the HTBI primer set was used. TCRdb ran MiXCR on the multiplex PCR reads and lists one entry per CDR3 protein. The table shows a few hundred thousand distinct CDR3 sequences, with over 15% occurring only once. The sequenced material came from blood. The sequence was obtained from a woman aged 60 to 75 with Graves' ophthalmopathy. The chain couples TRBV5-1 to TRBJ1-1; possible D gene TRBD1, 5 bases. The CDR3 DNA reads TGCGCCAGCAGCTTGCAGGGTGGAGGCACTGAAGCTTTCTTT. This codes for CASSLQGGGTEAFF.